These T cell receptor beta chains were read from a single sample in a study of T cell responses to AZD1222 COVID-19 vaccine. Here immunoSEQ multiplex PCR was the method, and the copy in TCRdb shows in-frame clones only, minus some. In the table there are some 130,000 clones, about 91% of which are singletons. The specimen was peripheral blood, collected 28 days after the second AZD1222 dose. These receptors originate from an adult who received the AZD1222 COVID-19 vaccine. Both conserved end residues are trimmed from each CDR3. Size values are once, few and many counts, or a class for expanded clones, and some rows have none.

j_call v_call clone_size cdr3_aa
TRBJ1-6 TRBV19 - ASRRGQDNSPLH
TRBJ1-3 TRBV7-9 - ATRGGATGNTIY
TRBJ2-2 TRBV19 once ASSPAGLPGELF
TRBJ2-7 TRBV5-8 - ASSLERGSHPQY
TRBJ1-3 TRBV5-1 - ASAGGGNTIY
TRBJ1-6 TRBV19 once ASSSLTGGNSPLH
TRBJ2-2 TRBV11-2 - ASSLGVSQGANTGELF
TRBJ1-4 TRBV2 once ASSDRGDSLGTNEKLF
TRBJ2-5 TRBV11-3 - ASSGDSQETQY
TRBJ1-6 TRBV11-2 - ASTREYSPLH
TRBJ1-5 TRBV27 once ASSLKRANNQPQH
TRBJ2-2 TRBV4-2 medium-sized ASSQDIGAGQNTGELF
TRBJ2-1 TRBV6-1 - ASSELAGPFYNEQF
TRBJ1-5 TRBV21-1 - ANSRKRPHSNQPQH
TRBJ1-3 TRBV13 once ASSLDRGASGNTIY
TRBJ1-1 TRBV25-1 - ASRAALLEAF
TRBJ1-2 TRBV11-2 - ASSPPGTGGSYGYT
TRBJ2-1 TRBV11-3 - ASSFGTSGLTYNEQF
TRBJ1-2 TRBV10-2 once ASRGPLDGYT
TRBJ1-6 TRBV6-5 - ASSGRNSPLH
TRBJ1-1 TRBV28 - ASSLMAGGRDTEAF
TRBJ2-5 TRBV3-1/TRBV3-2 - ASSPGLAGARETQY
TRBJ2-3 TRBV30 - AWNIAGTDTQY
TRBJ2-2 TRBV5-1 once ASSLAGTGNTGELF
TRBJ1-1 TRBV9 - ASSVGRELTEAF
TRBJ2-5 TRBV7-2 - ASSFRGTQY
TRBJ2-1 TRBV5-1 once ASSSGQNRANEQF
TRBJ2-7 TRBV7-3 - ASSLRPGGDYEQY
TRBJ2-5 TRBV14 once ASSQARAGGRETQY
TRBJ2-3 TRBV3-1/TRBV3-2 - ASSQGWFVTDTQY
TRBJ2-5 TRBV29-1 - SVLEGAGETQY
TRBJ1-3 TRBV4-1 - ASSQDDAPVGNTIY
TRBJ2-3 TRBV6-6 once ASSQGDTQY
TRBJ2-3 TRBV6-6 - ASRLQGASTDTQY
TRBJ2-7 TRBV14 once ASSPRGRQLQY
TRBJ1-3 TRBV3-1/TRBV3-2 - ASSQEVSGNTIY
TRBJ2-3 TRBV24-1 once ATSDSGGPDTQY
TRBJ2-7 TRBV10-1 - ASSEGRGGGPYEQY
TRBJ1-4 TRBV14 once ASSQPGQGEKLF
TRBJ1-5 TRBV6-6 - ASSSQGHLNQPQH
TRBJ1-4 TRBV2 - ASRLHEKLF
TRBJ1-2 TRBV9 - ASSESPGQNPLNYGYT
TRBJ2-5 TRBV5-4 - ASSREGEETQY
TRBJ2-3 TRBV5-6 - ASSLGGGATDTQY
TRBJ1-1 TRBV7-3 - ASSPNGQLNTEAF
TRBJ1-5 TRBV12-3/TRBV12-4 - ASSFRVDQPQH
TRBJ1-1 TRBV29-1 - SVGWAGNTEAF
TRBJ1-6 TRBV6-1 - ASSDRTGGFSSYNSPLH
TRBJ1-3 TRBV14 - ASSQVYGNTIY
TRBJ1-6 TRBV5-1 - ASSPLGPHNSPLH
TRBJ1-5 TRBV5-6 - ASSLFQGNQPQH
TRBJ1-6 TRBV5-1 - ASSLVGAYNSPLH
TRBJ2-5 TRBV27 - ASSSRAFQETQY
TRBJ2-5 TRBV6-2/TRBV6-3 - ASSLGPQETQY
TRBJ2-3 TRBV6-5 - ATRLAGGAGDTQY
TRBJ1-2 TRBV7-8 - ASSPRAASLYGYT
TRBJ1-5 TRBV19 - ASSINFGQGNQPQH